The 25 T cell receptor beta chains presented below share a single source sample, sequenced in a study of T cell changes during pregnancy in multiple sclerosis. Sequencing was performed with immunoSEQ multiplex PCR; in TCRdb, only in-frame clones are kept and a portion is missing. The table records 44,000 or so clones, about 88% of them present only once. The specimen comprised CD8+ T cells from peripheral blood mononuclear cells, sampled after pregnancy. The receptors were sampled from a female donor in good health, enrolled as a control in a pregnancy study.

The V gene is TRBV7-9, the J gene TRBJ1-6; D uncertain. The CDR3 covers 12 residues. Trimming shortened V by 3 bases and J by 8 bases, and 5 bases separated the two germline ends. Germline assignment: CDR1 SEHNR and CDR2 FQNEAQ (reference sequence). CDR3 region: CASSFGDSPLHF. The CDR3, as DNA: TGTGCCAGCAGCTTCGGGGATTCACCCCTCCACTTT.

The rearrangement joins TRBV27 to TRBJ1-1; TRBD1 might be the D (6 bases). This CDR3 comprises 16 residues. V lost 4 bases, J lost 2 bases, and 17 bases lay in between. CDR1 is MNHEY, CDR2 SMNVEV, per germline (reference sequence). CDR3 region: CASSSTGAGVNTEAFF. CDR3 coding DNA: TGTGCCAGCAGTTCCACCGGGGCAGGGGTAAACACTGAAGCTTTCTTT.

The rearrangement uses TRBV9 and TRBJ1-5; D unresolved. Looked up from germline, CDR1 is SGDLS and CDR2 is YYNGEE. The CDR3 consists of 15 residues. V dropped 5 bases and J dropped 4 bases, with 16 bases sitting between them. CDR3 protein: CASSTSASGNQPQHF. The CDR3 nucleotides read TGTGCCAGCAGTACCTCCGCCTCGGGGAATCAGCCCCAGCATTTT. The full variable domain, rest sourced from reference TRBV9 and TRBJ1-5, is DSGVTQTPKHLITATGQRVTLRCSPRSGDLSVYWYQQSLDQGLQFLIQYYNGEERAKGNILERFSAQQFPDLHSELNLSSLELGDSALYFCASSTSASGNQPQHFGDGTRLSIL.

The chain links TRBV5-6 to TRBJ2-7; D perhaps matches TRBD2 (5 bases). V was pared by 2 bases and J by 3 bases, with 12 bases between. The CDR3 sequence is 14 residues long. CDR1 and CDR2 from the germline V gene are SGHDT and YYEEEE. As DNA, the CDR3 is TGTGCCAGCAGCTTTAGGCAGCGGAGCTACGAGCAGTACTTC. Protein: CASSFRQRSYEQYF.

This rearrangement joins TRBV27 to TRBJ2-3, with D maybe TRBD2 (6 bases). Germline lookup yields CDR1 MNHEY and CDR2 SMNVEV (reference sequence). The CDR3 loop spans 12 amino acids. V gave up 5 bases and J gave up 6 bases, with 9 bases separating them. The CDR3 is CASSVRGDTQYF. The CDR3 DNA reads as TGTGCCAGCAGTGTGCGGGGCGATACGCAGTATTTT.

The chain is built from TRBV11-2 and TRBJ2-3; the match to TRBD2 covers 8 bases. CDR3 length: 15 residues. CDR1 and CDR2 from the germline V gene are SGHAT and FQNNGV. V dropped 5 bases and J dropped 13; count of bases not matched to a gene: 17. The DNA for the CDR3 is TGTGCCAGCAGCCAACGGGGGGGGCAGGGTTTAGTGGAGTATTTT. Residues: CASSQRGGQGLVEYF.

The CDR3 DNA reads as TGTGCCAGCAGCCCTAGCGGGGGCGGGGATACGCAGTATTTT. The encoded protein is CASSPSGGGDTQYF. J is TRBJ2-3 and V is TRBV7-3, with TRBD2 identical over 10 bases. This CDR3 spans 14 amino acids. Germline V gives CDR1 SGHTA, CDR2 FQGTGA. V shed 5 bases, J shed 6 bases, and the junction held 5 bases outside the gene matches. Based on the CDR3 plus reference TRBV7-3 and TRBJ2-3, the full variable domain is GAGVSQTPSNKVTEKGKYVELRCDPISGHTALYWYRQSLGQGPEFLIYFQGTGAADDSGLPNDRFFAVRPEGSVSTLKIQRTERGDSAVYLCASSPSGGGDTQYFGPGTRLTVL.

The chain combines TRBV14 with TRBJ2-1, with 10 bases aligning to TRBD2. Trimming took 1 base from V and 12 from J; bases not matched to a gene: 9. The CDR3 has 15 amino acids. Germline V CDR1 and CDR2: SGHDN, FVKESK. The CDR3 loop reads CASSQASGSGGGQFF. CDR3 in DNA: TGTGCCAGCAGCCAAGCCTCCGGCAGCGGGGGGGGGCAGTTCTTC. Full variable domain (rest looked up from reference TRBV14 and TRBJ2-1): EAGVTQFPSHSVIEKGQTVTLRCDPISGHDNLYWYRRVMGKEIKFLLHFVKESKQDESGMPNNRFLAERTGGTYSTLKVQPAELEDSGVYFCASSQASGSGGGQFFGPGTRLTVL.

The sample holds one count of this clone. V usage is TRBV9 and J usage is TRBJ2-1; D is perhaps TRBD1 (5 bases). CDR3 size: 14 residues. Trimming stripped 4 bases from V and 4 bases from J, with 12 bases between. Looked up from germline, CDR1 is SGDLS and CDR2 is YYNGEE. CDR3 nucleotides: TGTGCCAGCAGCCCAAGACAGAAATACAATGAGCAGTTCTTC. This codes for CASSPRQKYNEQFF. The variable domain in full, with the rest retrieved from reference TRBV9 and TRBJ2-1, is DSGVTQTPKHLITATGQRVTLRCSPRSGDLSVYWYQQSLDQGLQFLIQYYNGEERAKGNILERFSAQQFPDLHSELNLSSLELGDSALYFCASSPRQKYNEQFFGPGTRLTVL.

This clone was observed once. The chain employs TRBV18 and TRBJ1-1; tentatively, D is TRBD1 (5 bases). This CDR3 contains 17 residues. The germline gives CDR1 KGHSH, CDR2 LQKENI. Trimming shortened V by 2 bases and J by 0 bases, and 16 bases separated the two germline ends. The CDR3 is CASSPKTRKGMNTEAFF. For the CDR3, the DNA is TGTGCCAGCTCACCAAAAACGCGGAAGGGGATGAACACTGAAGCTTTCTTT. The whole variable domain, filled in from reference TRBV18 and TRBJ1-1, reads NAGVMQNPRHLVRRRGQEARLRCSPMKGHSHVYWYRQLPEEGLKFMVYLQKENIIDESGMPKERFSAEFPKEGPSILRIQQVVRGDSAAYFCASSPKTRKGMNTEAFFGQGTRLTVV.

The chain links TRBV27 to TRBJ1-1; D perhaps matches TRBD1 (5 bases). Germline V gene sequence: CDR1 MNHEY, CDR2 SMNVEV (reference sequence). This CDR3 is built from 14 residues. Trimming stripped 3 bases from V and 6 bases from J, with 14 bases between. The CDR3 here is CASSFRGGYAEAFF. In DNA form, the CDR3 reads TGTGCCAGCAGTTTCCGGGGGGGGTACGCTGAAGCTTTCTTT.

The chain uses TRBV14 and TRBJ2-7, with a possible D match to TRBD2 (5 bases). Germline loops: CDR1 SGHDN, CDR2 FVKESK. CDR3 length: 14 amino acids. Trimming stripped 1 base from V and 2 bases from J, with 9 bases between. CDR3 DNA: TGTGCCAGCAGCCAAGGTCGACTAACCTACGAGCAGTACTTC. Residues: CASSQGRLTYEQYF.

This clone showed up just once. V is TRBV4-3 and J is TRBJ1-5, with TRBD1 as a possible D gene (5 bases). V was trimmed by 4 bases and J by 0 bases, leaving 10 bases between them. Germline-derived CDR1 and CDR2 are LGHNA and YSLEER. This CDR3 spans 15 amino acids. CDR3 protein: CASSPGHYSNQPQHF. CDR3 bases: TGCGCCAGCAGCCCAGGACACTATAGCAATCAGCCCCAGCATTTT.

The gene calls are TRBV4-3 and TRBJ2-1; a possible D gene is TRBD1 (6 bases). Germline CDR1 and CDR2: LGHNA and YSLEER. The V end was cut by 0 bases, the J end by 7 bases, with 16 bases between. This CDR3 contains 16 residues. CDR3 residues: CASSQDAGVKGNEQFF. The CDR3 DNA follows: TGCGCCAGCAGCCAAGATGCAGGGGTTAAGGGGAATGAGCAGTTCTTC.

J is TRBJ2-1 and V is TRBV4-3; 7 positions agree with TRBD2. Per germline, CDR1 LGHNA and CDR2 YSLEER. V shed 4 bases, J shed 8 bases, and the junction held 5 bases outside the gene matches. The CDR3 is 13 residues long. This chain's CDR3 is CASSRGLVDEQFF. The CDR3 DNA reads TGCGCCAGCAGCCGCGGACTAGTCGATGAGCAGTTCTTC.

The chain employs TRBV4-3 and TRBJ2-1; 9 bases line up with TRBD2. V gave up 0 bases and J gave up 4 bases; unmatched junction bases: 7. Germline V gene data show CDR1 as LGHNA and CDR2 as YSLEER. The CDR3 has 17 amino acids. This chain's CDR3 is CASSQDPSGGLYNEQFF. The CDR3, as DNA: TGCGCCAGCAGCCAAGATCCCAGCGGGGGGCTGTACAATGAGCAGTTCTTC.

The table lists this clone with a count of one. The chain couples TRBV9 to TRBJ2-1, with 11 bases identical to TRBD2. After removal of 4 bases from V and 2 bases from J, the junction contained 2 bases not matched to a gene. From germline, CDR1 is SGDLS and CDR2 YYNGEE. The CDR3 covers 15 residues. CDR3 nucleotides: TGTGCCAGCAGCTCTAGCGGGGGGCCCTACAATGAGCAGTTCTTC. Its protein product is CASSSSGGPYNEQFF.

The chain is built from TRBV7-9 and TRBJ2-1, with 7 bases aligning to TRBD2. The CDR3 sequence is 15 residues long. The germline V gene encodes CDR1 SEHNR and CDR2 FQNEAQ (reference sequence). Losses at the gene ends were 1 base for V and 4 bases for J; bases not matched to a gene: 4. The CDR3 bases are TGTGCCAGCAGCTTAGGACTAGCCGAGTACAATGAGCAGTTCTTC. This gives the protein CASSLGLAEYNEQFF. Variable domain in full (rest from reference TRBV7-9 and TRBJ2-1): DTGVSQNPRHKITKRGQNVTFRCDPISEHNRLYWYRQTLGQGPEFLTYFQNEAQLEKSRLLSDRFSAERPKGSFSTLEIQRTEQGDSAMYLCASSLGLAEYNEQFFGPGTRLTVL.

The chain joins TRBV18 to TRBJ2-3, with TRBD2 identical over 8 bases. V was pared by 3 bases and J by 2 bases, with 7 bases of the junction left unmatched. Germline-derived CDR1 and CDR2 are KGHSH and LQKENI. The CDR3 spans 16 residues. CDR3 sequence reads: CASSPWERGNTDTQYF. The CDR3 bases are TGTGCCAGCTCACCTTGGGAGCGGGGGAACACAGATACGCAGTATTTT.

J is TRBJ2-7 and V is TRBV2; 9 bases map to TRBD1. Germline CDR1 and CDR2: SNHLY and FYNNEI. V shed 5 bases and J 3 bases; nucleotides not matched to a gene: 8. This CDR3 is 15 amino acids long. The CDR3 sequence: CASSFTGGRDYEQYF. The CDR3 coding sequence is TGTGCCAGCAGTTTTACAGGGGGCCGGGACTACGAGCAGTACTTC. The variable domain in full, with the rest retrieved from reference TRBV2 and TRBJ2-7, is EPEVTQTPSHQVTQMGQEVILRCVPISNHLYFYWYRQILGQKVEFLVSFYNNEISEKSEIFDDQFSVERPDGSNFTLKIRSTKLEDSAMYFCASSFTGGRDYEQYFGPGTRLTVT.

V is TRBV7-9 and J is TRBJ2-5, with 10 bases matching TRBD2. The CDR3 is made up of 17 amino acids. The V gene's germline CDR1 is SEHNR and CDR2 FQNEAQ (reference sequence). V was clipped by 1 base and J by 2 bases; unmatched bases: 7. CDR3 residues: CASSLGTSGESQETQYF. The DNA of the CDR3 is TGTGCCAGCAGCTTAGGAACTAGCGGGGAGAGTCAAGAGACCCAGTACTTC.

V is TRBV19 and J is TRBJ1-2; 10 nucleotides agree with TRBD1. V trimming: 3 bases; J trimming: 2 bases; junction bases outside the gene matches: 6. This CDR3 contains 16 residues. From germline, CDR1 is LNHDA and CDR2 SQIVND (reference sequence). This CDR3 reads CASSMFLTGGNYGYTF. The DNA of the CDR3 is TGTGCCAGTAGTATGTTCCTGACAGGGGGCAACTATGGCTACACCTTC.

The CDR3 nucleotides read TGTGCCAGCAGCCCTAGCGGATCCCACAATGAGCAGTTCTTC. Its protein is CASSPSGSHNEQFF. J is TRBJ2-1 and V is TRBV7-3; 7 bases match TRBD2. Losses at the gene ends were 5 bases for V and 5 bases for J; bases not matched to a gene: 6. CDR1 is SGHTA and CDR2 is FQGTGA in the germline V gene. The CDR3 spans 14 residues.

Only one count was recorded for this clone. The chain links TRBV30 to TRBJ1-3; possible D gene TRBD1, 6 bases. Trimming removed 2 bases at V and 0 bases at J, with 14 bases between. CDR3 size: 16 residues. Germline CDR1 and CDR2: GTSNPN and SVGIG (reference sequence). DNA for the CDR3: TGTGCCTGGAGTACCCCGGGGGGCCTCTCTGGAAACACCATATATTTT. As protein: CAWSTPGGLSGNTIYF.

The gene calls are TRBV2 and TRBJ2-2, with TRBD2 matching 10 bases. From germline, CDR1 is SNHLY and CDR2 FYNNEI. The trim removed 7 bases at V and 6 bases at J, leaving 5 bases unmatched. CDR3 size: 14 residues. CDR3 in DNA: TGTGCCAGCATCGAGCGGGGGGGCCCCGGGGAGCTGTTTTTT. This encodes CASIERGGPGELFF. The full variable domain, in which reference TRBV2 and TRBJ2-2 provide the parts outside the CDR3, is EPEVTQTPSHQVTQMGQEVILRCVPISNHLYFYWYRQILGQKVEFLVSFYNNEISEKSEIFDDQFSVERPDGSNFTLKIRSTKLEDSAMYFCASIERGGPGELFFGEGSRLTVL.